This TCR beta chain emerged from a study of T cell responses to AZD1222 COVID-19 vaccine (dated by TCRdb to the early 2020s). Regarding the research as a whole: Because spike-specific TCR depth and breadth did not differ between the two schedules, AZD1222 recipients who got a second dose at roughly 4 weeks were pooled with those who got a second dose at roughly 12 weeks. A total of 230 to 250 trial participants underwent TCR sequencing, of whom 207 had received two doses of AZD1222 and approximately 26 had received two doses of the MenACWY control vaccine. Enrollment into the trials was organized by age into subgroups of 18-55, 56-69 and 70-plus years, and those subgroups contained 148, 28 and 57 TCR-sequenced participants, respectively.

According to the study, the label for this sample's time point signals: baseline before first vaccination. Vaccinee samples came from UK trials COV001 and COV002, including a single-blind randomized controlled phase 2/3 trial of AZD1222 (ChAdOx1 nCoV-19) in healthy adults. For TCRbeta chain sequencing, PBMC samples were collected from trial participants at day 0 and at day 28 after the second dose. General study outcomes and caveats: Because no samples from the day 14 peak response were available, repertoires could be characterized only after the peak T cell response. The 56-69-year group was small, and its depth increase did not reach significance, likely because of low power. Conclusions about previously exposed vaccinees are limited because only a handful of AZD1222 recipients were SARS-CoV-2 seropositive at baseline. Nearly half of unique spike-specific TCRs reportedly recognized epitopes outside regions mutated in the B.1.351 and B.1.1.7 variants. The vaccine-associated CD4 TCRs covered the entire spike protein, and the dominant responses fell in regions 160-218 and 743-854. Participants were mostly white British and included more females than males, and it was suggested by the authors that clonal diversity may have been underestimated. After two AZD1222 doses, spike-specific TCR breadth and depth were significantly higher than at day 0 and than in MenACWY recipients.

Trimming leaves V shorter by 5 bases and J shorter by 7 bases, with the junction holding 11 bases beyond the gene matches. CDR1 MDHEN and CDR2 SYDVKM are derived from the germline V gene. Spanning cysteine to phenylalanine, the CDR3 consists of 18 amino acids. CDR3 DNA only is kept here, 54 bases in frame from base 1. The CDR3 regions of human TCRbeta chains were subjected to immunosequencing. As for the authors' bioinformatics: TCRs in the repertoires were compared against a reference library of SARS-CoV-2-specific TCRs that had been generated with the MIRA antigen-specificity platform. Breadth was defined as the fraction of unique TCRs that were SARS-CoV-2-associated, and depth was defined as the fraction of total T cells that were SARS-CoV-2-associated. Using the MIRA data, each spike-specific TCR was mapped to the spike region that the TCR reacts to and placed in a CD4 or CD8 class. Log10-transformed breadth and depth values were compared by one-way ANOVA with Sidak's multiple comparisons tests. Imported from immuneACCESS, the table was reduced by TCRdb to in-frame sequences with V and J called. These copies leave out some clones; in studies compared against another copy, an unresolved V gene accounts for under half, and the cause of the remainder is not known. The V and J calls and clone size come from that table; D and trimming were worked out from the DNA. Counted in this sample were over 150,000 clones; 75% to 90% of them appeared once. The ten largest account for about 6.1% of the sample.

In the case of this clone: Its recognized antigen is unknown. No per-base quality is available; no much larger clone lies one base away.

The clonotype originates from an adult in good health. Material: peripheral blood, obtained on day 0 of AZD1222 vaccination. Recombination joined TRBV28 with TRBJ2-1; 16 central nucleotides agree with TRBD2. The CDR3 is CASSHTGTSGGEGNEQFF. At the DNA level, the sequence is TGTGCCAGCAGTCACACCGGGACTAGCGGGGGGGAAGGAAATGAGCAGTTCTTC.